Shown below are 29 T cell receptor beta chains from a single sample sequenced in a study of tissue T cells after allogeneic stem cell transplantation. The assay was immunoSEQ multiplex PCR, and TCRdb's table has in-frame clones only and misses some. The sample contains roughly 50,000 clones, about 73% of which appear only once. The sequenced material came from sorted cells pooled from one or two spleens. The source is a pool of C57BL/6 mice in good health.

By share of the sample, this clone is medium-sized. Gene names refer to mouse genes. The read gets to within 1 residue of the CDR3 end, and the germline J gene fills in the rest. V gene TRBV13-2 combines with J gene TRBJ1-4, with D possibly being TRBD1 (5 bases). Trimming removed 3 bases from V and 2 bases from J, with 8 bases in between. The CDR3 is 14 residues long. Germline V CDR1 and CDR2: NNHNN, SYGAGS (reference sequence). The sequenced part of the CDR3 DNA is TGTGCCAGCGGTGTGGGACGGTCCAACGAAAGATTATTT. Its protein product is CASGVGRSNERLF. The complete CDR3 reads CASGVGRSNERLFF.

Details on this clone: Gene labels here are mouse ones. The CDR3 end is not reached by the read, which stops 1 residue before it; the germline J gene fills it in. The rearrangement uses TRBV5 and TRBJ2-5; 11 positions match TRBD2. V was pared by 3 bases and J by 6 bases, with 5 bases of the junction left unmatched. This CDR3 region has 15 residues. Germline V gives CDR1 LGHNA, CDR2 YNLKQL (reference sequence). Partial CDR3 DNA: TGTGCCAGCAGCCACAACTGGGGGGGCGCTGACACCCAGTAC. The encoded protein is CASSHNWGGADTQY. The full CDR3 reads CASSHNWGGADTQYF.

As to this clone: Gene names follow the mouse nomenclature. The read terminates 1 residue before the CDR3 end, so the remaining end is supplied by the germline J gene. V gene TRBV13-2 combines with J gene TRBJ1-1; perhaps TRBD1 as D (5 bases). Germline CDR1 and CDR2: NNHNN and SYGAGS (reference sequence). V was trimmed by 1 base and J by 1 base, leaving 8 bases between them. This CDR3 contains 14 residues. The CDR3 loop reads CASGDPTGNTEVFF. The sequenced CDR3 bases are TGTGCCAGCGGTGATCCTACAGGGAACACAGAAGTCTTC.

This clone was observed a few times. Mouse gene names and germline throughout. Coverage ceases 1 residue before the CDR3 finishes, and the germline J gene fills in the end. V usage is TRBV16 and J usage is TRBJ2-7; 10 positions agree with TRBD2. J was trimmed by 4 bases and V by 0 bases; bases with no gene match: 3. Looked up from germline, CDR1 is SGHSA and CDR2 is FRNQAP. The CDR3 consists of 15 residues. The CDR3 loop is CASSLEGTGAYEQYF. The DNA read from the CDR3 is TGTGCAAGCAGCTTAGAAGGGACTGGGGCGTATGAACAGTAC. Filled out from reference TRBV16 and TRBJ2-7, the complete variable domain reads NAGVIQTPRHKVTGKGQEATLWCEPISGHSAVFWYRQTIVQGLEFLTYFRNQAPIDDSGMPKERFSAQMPNQSHSTLKIQSTQPQDSAVYLCASSLEGTGAYEQYFGPGTRLTVL.

A word on this clone: Gene and germline names: mouse. The read finishes 1 residue shy of the CDR3 end, and the germline J gene is used to complete it. The same CDR3 can be traced to other DNA sequences in this sample. The V call is TRBV13-2, the J call TRBJ2-7, with TRBD1 matching 10 bases. CDR1 is NNHNN, CDR2 SYGAGS, per germline (reference sequence). V dropped 0 bases and J dropped 3; count of bases not matched to a gene: 0. The CDR3 is made up of 14 amino acids. CDR3 amino acids: CASGDGTGGYEQYF. The CDR3 bases that were read are TGTGCCAGCGGTGATGGGACAGGGGGCTATGAACAGTAC.

About this clone: Mouse gene names apply. Read data end 1 residue before the CDR3 end; the end is taken from the germline J gene. V is TRBV14 and J is TRBJ2-1, with D perhaps matching TRBD2 (7 bases). V lost 1 base, J lost 2 bases, and 10 bases lay in between. CDR3 length: 15 residues. Germline V gene lookup returns CDR1 SGHDT and CDR2 FRDEAV. CDR3 loop: CASSFRGGDYAEQFF. CDR3 bases read: TGTGCCAGCAGTTTCAGGGGGGGAGACTATGCTGAGCAGTTC.

To note about this clone: Genes here carry mouse names. The part of the CDR3 DNA that was read is TGTGCTAGCAGTCGGGACAGTAACTATGCTGAGCAGTTC. Its translation is CASSRDSNYAEQF. The whole CDR3 protein reads CASSRDSNYAEQFF. The chain uses TRBV29 and TRBJ2-1, with TRBD1 identical over 7 bases. The CDR3 goes on 1 residue after the read ends, and that part is filled in from the germline J gene. The CDR3 covers 14 residues. V dropped 5 bases and J dropped 0; count of bases not matched to a gene: 1. Germline V gene data show CDR1 as MSHET and CDR2 as SYDVDS.

As regards this clone: The gene names given are mouse names. Read coverage stops 1 residue before the CDR3 terminus; the germline J gene supplies the remainder. The chain links TRBV5 to TRBJ2-5; 13 positions agree with TRBD2. Germline lookup yields CDR1 LGHNA and CDR2 YNLKQL (reference sequence). The ends lost 4 bases at V and 2 bases at J; junction bases unmatched: 9. There are 18 residues in the CDR3. The CDR3 DNA, read in part, is TGTGCCAGCAGCCTCGGACTGGGGGGGCGCTTCGGCCAAGACACCCAGTAC. Amino acids: CASSLGLGGRFGQDTQY. The whole CDR3 is CASSLGLGGRFGQDTQYF.

A few counts support this clone. Any gene name here is a mouse gene name. The read stops 1 residue short of the end of the CDR3; the missing end is completed from the germline J gene. The chain recombines TRBV23 with TRBJ2-7; the table's TRBD1 call for D was not verified on the DNA. The CDR3 covers 16 residues. Per the germline V gene, CDR1 is KGHTA and CDR2 is FQNQQP. CDR3 amino acids: CSSSQSPGQSSYEQYF. Partial CDR3 DNA: TGCTCCAGCAGTCAATCGCCGGGACAAAGCTCCTATGAACAGTAC.

Comments on this clone: The listed genes are named as in mouse. The CDR3 end is not reached by the read, which stops 1 residue before it; the germline J gene fills it in. The chain has TRBV12-1 and TRBJ2-5, with 9 positions matching TRBD2. The CDR3 runs 13 residues. Losses at the gene ends were 3 bases for V and 4 bases for J; bases not matched to a gene: 1. In germline, CDR1 is SGHSN, CDR2 HYEKVE. The CDR3 region is CASSWTGEDTQYF. Incomplete CDR3 DNA: TGTGCCAGCTCTTGGACTGGGGAAGACACCCAGTAC.

Remarks on this clone: Here the gene names and germline are mouse. From the germline J gene comes the end of the CDR3, since the read stops 1 residue before it. The rearrangement uses TRBV31 and TRBJ1-4, with D possibly TRBD1 on 5 matching bases. Deletions cut 1 base from V and 0 bases from J, with 6 bases between. CDR1 and CDR2 from the germline V gene are GKSSPN and SITVG. This CDR3 is 14 amino acids long. CDR3 sequence: CAWSQGISNERLFF. CDR3 DNA, as far as it was read: TGTGCCTGGAGTCAGGGGATTTCCAACGAAAGATTATTT. The entire variable domain, with the rest obtained from reference TRBV31 and TRBJ1-4, is as follows: AQTIHQWPVAEIKAVGSPLSLGCTIKGKSSPNLYWYWQATGGTLQQLFYSITVGQVESVVQLNLSASRPKDDQFILSTEKLLLSHSGFYLCAWSQGISNERLFFGHGTKLSVL.

Points on this clone: Gene labels here are mouse ones. With the read ending 1 residue before the CDR3 end, the germline J gene is used to fill in that end. The chain couples TRBV15 to TRBJ2-7; D call uncertain. Germline V lookup: CDR1 SGHND, CDR2 FRSKSL. Trimming left V 7 bases short and J 0 bases short, with 10 bases between. The CDR3 sequence is 13 residues long. CDR3 residues: CASTLKNSYEQYF. The CDR3 bases that were read are TGTGCCAGCACCCTCAAAAACTCCTATGAACAGTAC.

To note about this clone: Genes here carry mouse names. The sequenced fragment ends 1 residue before the CDR3 boundary, so the rest is inferred from the germline J gene. The gene calls are TRBV13-2 and TRBJ1-5; the D is unclear. Trimming took 1 base from V and 1 from J, leaving 6 bases between them. CDR3 length: 14 residues. Germline V CDR1 and CDR2: NNHNN, SYGAGS (reference sequence). The CDR3 loop reads CASGDKQNNQAPLF. The sequenced part of the CDR3 DNA is TGTGCCAGCGGTGATAAGCAAAACAACCAGGCTCCGCTT.

With respect to this clone: The gene names given are mouse names. Sequencing ends 1 residue short of the CDR3 end; the germline J gene provides the rest. The genes are TRBV2 and TRBJ2-7; 11 nucleotides line up with TRBD2. CDR1 and CDR2 (germline): LGHNA, YSYQKL. The CDR3 totals 15 residues. V shed 0 bases and J 6 bases; nucleotides not matched to a gene: 4. CDR3 DNA (partial): TGTGCCAGCAGCCAAGATAGACTGGGGGGGTTTGAACAGTAC. Translated, it gives CASSQDRLGGFEQY. The whole CDR3 reads CASSQDRLGGFEQYF.

With respect to this clone: Genes and germline come from the mouse. The read halts 1 residue ahead of the CDR3 end, with the missing end drawn from the germline J gene. The rearrangement links TRBV31 to TRBJ1-5, with D unclear. Germline assignment: CDR1 GKSSPN and CDR2 SITVG. The CDR3 covers 13 residues. V was clipped by 1 base and J by 3 bases, with 7 bases between them. The chain's CDR3 is CAWSPDINQAPLF. The DNA read from the CDR3 is TGTGCCTGGAGTCCCGACATCAACCAGGCTCCGCTT. The whole variable domain, remainder taken from reference TRBV31 and TRBJ1-5, is AQTIHQWPVAEIKAVGSPLSLGCTIKGKSSPNLYWYWQATGGTLQQLFYSITVGQVESVVQLNLSASRPKDDQFILSTEKLLLSHSGFYLCAWSPDINQAPLFGEGTRLSVL.

As for this clone: The gene symbols are mouse symbols. Read data end 1 residue before the CDR3 end; the end is taken from the germline J gene. The rearrangement links TRBV3 to TRBJ2-7, with D perhaps matching TRBD1 or TRBD2 (5 bases each). The CDR3 is 13 amino acids. Germline values: CDR1 SNHLY, CDR2 FYNGKV (reference sequence). The germline V and J ends were trimmed by 1 base and 4 bases, with 8 bases remaining between them. CDR3 bases read: TGTGCCAGCAGCTTAGAAGGGACGTATGAACAGTAC. Its translation is CASSLEGTYEQY. In full, the CDR3 is CASSLEGTYEQYF.

A note on this clone: Germline and genes here are mouse. The CDR3 bases that were read are TGTGCCAGCAGAACCGGGACTGATAACAACCAGGCTCCGCTT. It specifies CASRTGTDNNQAPL. The complete CDR3 protein is CASRTGTDNNQAPLF. The V call is TRBV24, the J call TRBJ1-5, with D perhaps matching TRBD1 (5 bases). The read terminates 1 residue ahead of where the CDR3 ends, so the germline J gene completes it. The CDR3 is 15 residues long. V lost 6 bases to trimming and J lost 0 bases, with 12 bases between them. CDR1 KGHTA and CDR2 FRNEEI come from the germline V gene.

With respect to this clone: Each gene name is a mouse one. The sequence runs out 1 residue before the end of the CDR3; the remainder is reconstructed from the germline J gene. This sequence joins TRBV2 and TRBJ1-1; 7 bases are a match to TRBD1. Trimming took 2 bases from V and 1 from J; bases not matched to a gene: 1. This CDR3 region has 14 residues. Germline V gene lookup returns CDR1 LGHNA and CDR2 YSYQKL. The covered CDR3 bases are TGTGCCAGCAGCCAACGGACAGGGAACACAGAAGTCTTC. Translated, it gives CASSQRTGNTEVF. The CDR3, in full, reads CASSQRTGNTEVFF.

Comment on this clone: Gene names are mouse gene names. Read data end 1 residue before the CDR3 end; the end is taken from the germline J gene. The chain is built from TRBV3 and TRBJ1-2, with D perhaps matching TRBD1 (5 bases). Trimming took off 1 base at V and 4 bases at J, with 7 bases between the two ends. The CDR3 sequence is 13 residues long. Germline V lookup: CDR1 SNHLY, CDR2 FYNGKV (reference sequence). The sequenced CDR3 bases are TGTGCCAGCAGCTTAGGCAGGGCCTCCGACTACACC. As protein: CASSLGRASDYT. Given in full, the CDR3 is CASSLGRASDYTF.

This clone occurred once. The germline and genes are mouse ones. Sequencing ends 1 residue short of the CDR3 end; the germline J gene provides the rest. This chain links TRBV12-1 with TRBJ2-4, with D unclear. There are 14 residues in the CDR3. The germline V gene encodes CDR1 SGHSN and CDR2 HYEKVE. Trimming took 0 bases from V and 0 from J, leaving 6 bases between them. The part of the CDR3 DNA that was read is TGTGCCAGCTCTCTCGGAACTAGTCAAAACACCTTGTAC. This encodes CASSLGTSQNTLY. The whole CDR3 region reads CASSLGTSQNTLYF.

On this clone itself: The listed genes are named as in mouse. The read terminates 1 residue ahead of where the CDR3 ends, so the germline J gene completes it. This chain links TRBV1 with TRBJ1-1, with 7 bases aligning to TRBD1. Germline CDR1 reads NSQYPW; CDR2 reads LRSPGD (reference sequence). Trimming at V came to 1 base and at J to 10 bases, leaving 3 bases not matched to a gene. The CDR3 has 12 amino acids. The CDR3 sequence is CTCSAGQGVVFF. Partial CDR3 DNA: TGCACCTGCAGTGCAGGGCAGGGGGTAGTCTTC.

On this clone: Each gene name is a mouse one. The observed sequence ends 1 residue before the CDR3 terminus, with the missing tail filled in from the germline J gene. This chain connects TRBV13-3 to TRBJ2-7; the match to TRBD2 covers 9 bases. V shed 1 base and J 7 bases; nucleotides not matched to a gene: 6. Germline CDR1 reads NNHDY; CDR2 reads SYVADS. The CDR3 spans 14 residues. The CDR3 spells CASSDFWGGGEQYF. The sequenced part of the CDR3 DNA is TGTGCCAGCAGTGATTTTTGGGGGGGCGGAGAACAGTAC.

Comment on this clone: The gene symbols are mouse symbols. The CDR3 goes on 1 residue after the read ends, and that part is filled in from the germline J gene. The chain couples TRBV29 to TRBJ2-4; D remains ambiguous. Germline V gene data show CDR1 as MSHET and CDR2 as SYDVDS. The CDR3 contains 16 residues. The ends were cut back, 0 bases at V and 0 bases at J, with 10 bases in the middle. Partial CDR3 DNA: TGTGCTAGCAGTTTATCGAAAACGGTTAGTCAAAACACCTTGTAC. Translating gives CASSLSKTVSQNTLY. The entire CDR3 sequence reads CASSLSKTVSQNTLYF.

About this clone: Gene and germline names: mouse. The read is 1 residue too short to cover the CDR3 end, so that end is filled in from the germline J gene. The chain combines TRBV29 with TRBJ2-3, with 7 bases lining up with TRBD2. Germline V lookup: CDR1 MSHET, CDR2 SYDVDS. V was pared by 4 bases and J by 1 base, with 5 bases of the junction left unmatched. The CDR3 sequence is 15 residues long. CDR3 loop: CASSSGGGGAETLYF. The sequenced CDR3 bases are TGTGCTAGCAGTTCTGGGGGAGGAGGTGCAGAAACGCTGTAT. Full variable domain (missing parts from reference TRBV29 and TRBJ2-3): DMKVTQMPRYLIKRMGENVLLECGQDMSHETMYWYRQDPGLGLQLIYISYDVDSNSEGDIPKGYRVSRKKREHFSLILDSAKTNQTSVYFCASSSGGGGAETLYFGSGTRLTVL.

A note on this clone: Germline and genes: mouse. Coverage ceases 1 residue before the CDR3 finishes, and the germline J gene fills in the end. The chain is built from TRBV1 and TRBJ2-2, with D unresolved. Trimming took 3 bases from V and 9 from J, leaving 5 bases between them. Germline V CDR1 and CDR2: NSQYPW, LRSPGD (reference sequence). The CDR3 has 11 amino acids. CDR3 loop: CTCSAERQLYF. The sequenced CDR3 bases are TGCACCTGCAGTGCGGAAAGGCAGCTCTAC. Full variable domain (rest looked up from reference TRBV1 and TRBJ2-2): VTLLEQNPRWRLVPRGQAVNLRCILKNSQYPWMSWYQQDLQKQLQWLFTLRSPGDKEVKSLPGADYLATRVTDTELRLQVANMSQGRTLYCTCSAERQLYFGEGSKLTVL.

A note on this clone: Gene names denote mouse genes. The part of the CDR3 DNA that was read is TGCACCTGCAGGCCAAACAGGGGAAGCACAGAAGTCTTC. Residues: CTCRPNRGSTEVF. The entire CDR3 sequence reads CTCRPNRGSTEVFF. V is TRBV1 and J is TRBJ1-1, with TRBD1 identical over 7 bases. The CDR3 goes on 1 residue after the read ends, and that part is filled in from the germline J gene. Germline V gives CDR1 NSQYPW, CDR2 LRSPGD (reference sequence). The CDR3 spans 14 residues. Trimming removed 6 bases from V and 4 bases from J; junction bases left unmatched: 8.

This clone appeared a few times. All gene names here are mouse names. The read finishes 1 residue shy of the CDR3 end, and the germline J gene is used to complete it. Other DNA sequences in this sample translate to the same CDR3. The J gene is TRBJ2-7, the V gene TRBV19, with D perhaps given as TRBD1 or TRBD2 (5 bases each). Germline CDR1 reads FNHDT; CDR2 reads SITEND (reference sequence). V lost 2 bases and J 7 bases, leaving 7 bases between the germline ends. CDR3 size: 11 residues. The CDR3 region is CASSMGVEQYF. CDR3 DNA, as far as it was read: TGTGCCAGCAGTATGGGGGTAGAACAGTAC. Filled out from reference TRBV19 and TRBJ2-7, the complete variable domain reads GGIITQTPKFLIGQEGQKLTLKCQQNFNHDTMYWYRQDSGKGLRLIYYSITENDLQKGDLSEGYDASREKKSSFSLTVTSAQKNEMAVFLCASSMGVEQYFGPGTRLTVL.

As concerns this clone: Mouse names are used for the genes. The read terminates 1 residue before the CDR3 end, so the remaining end is supplied by the germline J gene. V is TRBV1 and J is TRBJ1-4; no definite D call. V lost 0 bases, J lost 2 bases, and 10 bases lay in between. The CDR3 contains 16 residues. Germline loops: CDR1 NSQYPW, CDR2 LRSPGD (reference sequence). CDR3 amino acids: CTCSADRGESNERLFF. The part of the CDR3 DNA that was read is TGCACCTGCAGTGCAGATCGGGGAGAATCCAACGAAAGATTATTT.

The sample holds a few counts of this clone. The gene symbols are mouse symbols. The read finishes 1 residue shy of the CDR3 end, and the germline J gene is used to complete it. V gene TRBV3 combines with J gene TRBJ1-3, with 9 bases identical to TRBD1. V trimming: 4 bases; J trimming: 4 bases; junction bases outside the gene matches: 2. The CDR3 runs 14 residues. Germline CDR1 SNHLY, CDR2 FYNGKV (reference sequence). CDR3 loop: CASSSGTGGNTLYF. The CDR3 DNA, read in part, is TGTGCCAGCAGCTCCGGGACAGGGGGAAATACGCTCTAT.